This TCR beta chain was observed in a study of tissue T cells after allogeneic stem cell transplantation. Across the whole study: Steroid-refractory graft-versus-host disease after allogeneic hematopoietic cell transplant qualified adults for prospective research-autopsy enrollment.

Repertoires were generated with immunoSEQ multiplex PCR, while TCRdb's copy carries only in-frame clones and drops some. The sample carries about 43,000 clones, roughly 92% recorded once. The CDR3 sequence is 14 residues long. The trim removed 2 bases at V and 13 bases at J, leaving 4 bases unmatched. In germline, CDR1 is MNHNY, CDR2 SVGAGI (reference sequence). This clone was observed a single time. Sequenced material: blood, taken before transplantation. This sequence originates from a woman aged 40-70 years who later had graft-versus-host disease after an allogeneic stem cell transplant. The rearrangement uses TRBV6-6 and TRBJ1-6, with 11 bases lining up with TRBD1. CDR3 sequence reads: CASSYGTGGNPLHF. The CDR3 coding sequence is TGTGCCAGCAGTTACGGGACAGGGGGAAATCCCCTCCACTTT.